Below are 20 T cell receptor beta chains sequenced from a single sample in a study of T cells in Graves' hyperthyroidism and ophthalmopathy. What was amplified from RNA transcripts were TCR beta CDR3 regions. With the HTBI primer set, the TCR CDR3 went through a first round of RT-PCR. Each CDR3 protein gets one entry after TCRdb re-called the multiplex PCR reads with MiXCR. Among around 380,000 distinct CDR3 sequences listed, approximately 15% were seen once. Sequences were obtained from blood. These receptors came from a man aged 25-40 years with Graves' hyperthyroidism that later progressed to Graves' ophthalmopathy.

This clonotype was observed many times. This chain joins TRBV29-1 and TRBJ1-1; no clear D gene. Trimming pared 6 bases from V and 2 bases from J, leaving 13 bases between. Germline CDR1 is SQVTM and CDR2 is ANQGSEA. The CDR3 totals 13 residues. Here the CDR3 reads CSVWANGNTEAFF. For the CDR3, the DNA is TGCAGCGTCTGGGCCAACGGTAACACTGAAGCTTTCTTT.

This clonotype has at least ten counts. This chain links TRBV28 with TRBJ1-1; 7 positions agree with TRBD1. Trimming removed 3 bases from V and 4 bases from J; junction bases left unmatched: 8. Looked up from germline, CDR1 is MDHEN and CDR2 is SYDVKM. CDR3 length: 15 amino acids. The DNA for the CDR3 is TGTGCCAGCAGTTTCCACCCAGGGGGGGTCACTGAAGCTTTCTTT. The encoded protein is CASSFHPGGVTEAFF.

This clonotype was detected many times. J is TRBJ1-5 and V is TRBV28; a weak D match, TRBD1 (6 bases). The CDR3 is made up of 17 amino acids. Trimming shortened V by 7 bases and J by 2 bases, and 21 bases separated the two germline ends. Germline V gene sequence: CDR1 MDHEN, CDR2 SYDVKM. The CDR3 loop reads CASTSGSGGWGNQPQHF. The DNA of the CDR3 is TGTGCCAGCACCTCGGGATCCGGGGGCTGGGGCAATCAGCCCCAGCATTTT.

The table lists this clonotype with many counts. The rearrangement joins TRBV6-1 to TRBJ1-1; D remains unclear. The CDR3 loop spans 12 amino acids. CDR1 and CDR2 (germline): MNHNS, SASEGT. V dropped 6 bases and J dropped 7 bases, with 12 bases sitting between them. This CDR3 is CASRALGFEAFF. The DNA of the CDR3 is TGTGCCAGCAGAGCATTGGGATTTGAAGCTTTCTTT.

The rearrangement uses TRBV4-1 and TRBJ2-1, with 7 bases fitting TRBD2. Germline V gene sequence: CDR1 MGHRA, CDR2 YSYEKL. V trimming: 4 bases; J trimming: 0 bases; junction bases outside the gene matches: 6. CDR3 length: 16 residues. For the CDR3, the DNA is TGCGCCAGCAGCCGGATGGGGGACTACTCCTACAATGAGCAGTTCTTC. It encodes CASSRMGDYSYNEQFF.

This clonotype was observed at least ten times. The chain employs TRBV7-2 and TRBJ2-3, with D perhaps matching TRBD2 (6 bases). The CDR3 is 13 residues long. Trimming shortened V by 10 bases and J by 5 bases, and 16 bases separated the two germline ends. Germline V lookup: CDR1 SGHTA, CDR2 FQGNSA. CDR3 region: CATSKIGRDTQYF. The CDR3 nucleotides are TGTGCCACCTCAAAGATCGGGAGAGATACGCAGTATTTT.

The sample holds many counts of this clonotype. The rearrangement uses TRBV7-9 and TRBJ2-3; a weak D match, TRBD1 (6 bases). V lost 0 bases and J lost 4, with 8 bases in between. Germline V gene sequence: CDR1 SEHNR, CDR2 FQNEAQ (reference sequence). The CDR3 covers 14 residues. The CDR3 region is CASSLAQGADTQYF. The CDR3, as DNA: TGTGCCAGCAGCTTAGCACAGGGAGCAGATACGCAGTATTTT.

In the case of this clonotype: Just one base apart from a much larger clone, this may be a read error. The CDR3 carries no conserved terminal phenylalanine or tryptophan, so it likely arises from a read error. The chain joins TRBV4-2 to TRBJ1-2; no definite D call. Trimming removed 0 bases from V and 5 bases from J, with 4 bases in between. Germline-derived CDR1 and CDR2 are LGHNA and YNFKEQ. This CDR3 spans 12 amino acids. The DNA for the CDR3 is TGTGCCAGCAGCCAAGATTCGTATGGCTACACCTCC. As protein: CASSQDSYGYTS.

The V and J genes are TRBV4-1 and TRBJ2-1; D remains ambiguous. Germline V gene lookup returns CDR1 MGHRA and CDR2 YSYEKL. The CDR3 has 15 residues. Trimming left V 1 base short and J 8 bases short, with 15 bases between. The CDR3 here is CASSQVQRPEHEQFF. The CDR3 bases are TGCGCCAGCAGCCAAGTGCAGCGACCAGAGCATGAGCAGTTCTTC.

This chain joins TRBV12-3 or TRBV12-4 and TRBJ2-5; 10 bases line up with TRBD2. CDR3 length: 14 residues. J was trimmed by 2 bases and V by 7 bases; bases with no gene match: 4. The CDR3 DNA reads TGTGCCAGCACGACTAGCGGGCCACAAGAGACCCAGTACTTC. This gives the protein CASTTSGPQETQYF.

This clonotype was counted many times. The chain uses TRBV10-3 and TRBJ1-1; 7 positions agree with TRBD1. The germline CDR1 and CDR2 sequences are ENHRY and SYGVKD. CDR3 size: 15 residues. The ends lost 5 bases at V and 0 bases at J; junction bases unmatched: 6. Here the CDR3 DNA reads TGTGCCATCAGTCGGACAGGCGATCTGAACACTGAAGCTTTCTTT. It yields the protein CAISRTGDLNTEAFF.

The chain is built from TRBV5-6 and TRBJ1-2; possibly TRBD1 for D (6 bases). Germline CDR1 reads SGHDT; CDR2 reads YYEEEE. The ends were cut back, 3 bases at V and 3 bases at J, with 15 bases in the middle. CDR3 size: 15 residues. The CDR3, as DNA: TGTGCCAGCAGCTCCTACAGGGCCCTATACTATGGCTACACCTTC. Translation gives CASSSYRALYYGYTF.

The genes are TRBV11-2 and TRBJ2-7, with D perhaps matching TRBD1 (6 bases). V dropped 5 bases and J dropped 2 bases, with 19 bases sitting between them. Germline CDR1 SGHAT, CDR2 FQNNGV. The CDR3 contains 16 residues. The CDR3 region has the DNA TGTGCCAGCAGCCGGGTACAGGGAACTCAACCCTACGAGCAGTACTTC. Amino acid sequence: CASSRVQGTQPYEQYF.

This clonotype was seen a handful of times. This chain joins TRBV19 and TRBJ1-2, with 7 bases matching TRBD1. Germline V lookup: CDR1 LNHDA, CDR2 SQIVND (reference sequence). The CDR3 consists of 13 residues. V trimming: 6 bases; J trimming: 5 bases; junction bases outside the gene matches: 6. The CDR3 DNA reads TGTGCCAGTAGGGTGACAGGGAATTATGGCTACACCTTC. Translating gives CASRVTGNYGYTF. The variable domain in full, completed from reference TRBV19 and TRBJ1-2, reads DGGITQSPKYLFRKEGQNVTLSCEQNLNHDAMYWYRQDPGQGLRLIYYSQIVNDFQKGDIAEGYSVSREKKESFPLTVTSAQKNPTAFYLCASRVTGNYGYTFGSGTRLTVV.

This clonotype was counted ten times or more. This chain connects TRBV11-2 to TRBJ1-1; TRBD1 is a possible D gene (6 bases). Deletions cut 5 bases from V and 4 bases from J, with 11 bases between. The CDR3 consists of 13 residues. The germline V gene has CDR1 SGHAT and CDR2 FQNNGV. The CDR3 coding sequence is TGTGCCAGCAGCGTACAGGGCGGCACTGAAGCTTTCTTT. Encoded protein: CASSVQGGTEAFF.

This clonotype was counted many times. This rearrangement joins TRBV12-3 or TRBV12-4 to TRBJ1-2; 7 bases align to TRBD1. The CDR3 consists of 12 residues. After removal of 10 bases from V and 8 bases from J, the junction contained 10 bases not matched to a gene. The CDR3: CATRTGGRGYTF. In DNA, the CDR3 is TGTGCCACCAGGACAGGTGGAAGAGGCTACACCTTC.

This sequence joins TRBV3-1 and TRBJ2-7, with TRBD2 identical over 13 bases. Germline assignment: CDR1 LGHDT and CDR2 YNNKEL (reference sequence). J lost 7 bases, V lost 4 bases, and 7 bases had no gene match. The CDR3 has 15 residues. The DNA for the CDR3 is TGTGCCAGCAGCCGACTAGCGGGGGGCTCTAGGGAGCAGTACTTC. Its translation: CASSRLAGGSREQYF.

This clonotype has ten or more counts. The V gene is TRBV30, the J gene TRBJ2-7, with 7 bases matching TRBD1. Germline V gene data show CDR1 as GTSNPN and CDR2 as SVGIG (reference sequence). The CDR3 totals 12 residues. With 5 bases clipped from V and 4 bases from J, the junction kept 5 bases outside the gene matches. The DNA of the CDR3 is TGTGCCTGGTCTGGGACAGTTTACGAGCAGTACTTC. It translates to CAWSGTVYEQYF.

This clonotype occurred many times. This chain links TRBV27 with TRBJ2-1; D is undetermined. Trimming removed 0 bases at V and 9 bases at J, with 18 bases between. The CDR3 has 16 amino acids. CDR1 and CDR2 (germline): MNHEY, SMNVEV (reference sequence). The CDR3 is CASSLSRITFLSEQFF. The CDR3 coding sequence is TGTGCCAGCAGTTTATCCCGAATCACGTTCCTAAGTGAGCAGTTCTTC.

This clonotype came up many times. The chain employs TRBV29-1 and TRBJ2-3; 9 nucleotides agree with TRBD1. Unmatched junction bases numbered 7, after V lost 4 bases and J lost 2 bases. From germline, CDR1 is SQVTM and CDR2 ANQGSEA. There are 15 residues in the CDR3. CDR3 in amino acids: CSVAGTGHHTDTQYF. The CDR3 nucleotides read TGCAGCGTTGCCGGGACAGGGCACCACACAGATACGCAGTATTTT.